The 14 T cell receptor beta chains below come from one sample, sequenced in a study of PD-1 blockade in mismatch repair-deficient tumors. The method was immunoSEQ multiplex PCR; TCRdb's version includes in-frame clones alone and lacks a portion of them. The table includes about 79,000 clones, 70% to 90% detected once. The sequenced sample was peripheral blood, obtained 44 weeks after starting pembrolizumab. Source of these receptors: an adult with mismatch repair-deficient cancer.

The chain couples TRBV4-1 to TRBJ1-2; no clear D. V was clipped by 4 bases and J by 3 bases, with 15 bases between them. This CDR3 spans 15 amino acids. In germline, CDR1 is MGHRA, CDR2 YSYEKL. The CDR3 spells CASSRGRQADYGYTF. The CDR3 DNA reads TGCGCCAGCAGCCGAGGACGCCAGGCCGACTATGGCTACACCTTC.

This chain's CDR3 is CASSASGGGNEQFF. CDR3 nucleotides: TGTGCCAGCAGTGCGTCGGGAGGGGGCAATGAGCAGTTCTTC. This sequence joins TRBV6-4 and TRBJ2-1, with 8 bases fitting TRBD2. The CDR3 covers 14 residues. J was trimmed by 6 bases and V by 4 bases; bases with no gene match: 5. Germline V CDR1 and CDR2: MRHNA, SNTAGT.

The V and J genes are TRBV5-1 and TRBJ2-1; 7 nucleotides agree with TRBD2. Germline values: CDR1 SGHRS, CDR2 YFSETQ. CDR3 size: 15 residues. With 3 bases clipped from V and 0 bases from J, the junction kept 3 bases outside the gene matches. CDR3 sequence (DNA): TGCGCCAGCAGCTCTAGCGGAAGCTCCTACAATGAGCAGTTCTTC. It codes for CASSSSGSSYNEQFF. The full variable domain, in which reference TRBV5-1 and TRBJ2-1 provide the parts outside the CDR3, is KAGVTQTPRYLIKTRGQQVTLSCSPISGHRSVSWYQQTPGQGLQFLFEYFSETQRNKGNFPGRFSGRQFSNSRSEMNVSTLELGDSALYLCASSSSGSSYNEQFFGPGTRLTVL.

The V call is TRBV5-1, the J call TRBJ2-1, with 11 bases aligning to TRBD2. V shed 0 bases, J shed 5 bases, and the junction held 1 base outside the gene matches. Looked up from germline, CDR1 is SGHRS and CDR2 is YFSETQ. This CDR3 is 15 amino acids long. CDR3 coding DNA: TGCGCCAGCAGCTTGGTAGCGGGAGGGAACAATGAGCAGTTCTTC. Translated: CASSLVAGGNNEQFF.

This chain links TRBV10-3 with TRBJ2-7; D might be TRBD2 (6 bases). The CDR3 length is 15 residues. V was shortened by 6 bases and J by 1 base, with 16 bases between the two germline ends. Germline CDR1 reads ENHRY; CDR2 reads SYGVKD. CDR3 sequence reads: CAISPGIAESYEQYF. In DNA, the CDR3 is TGTGCCATCAGCCCCGGGATAGCGGAGTCCTACGAGCAGTACTTC.

This rearrangement joins TRBV11-3 to TRBJ2-1; D is undetermined. The CDR3 extends over 13 amino acids. V lost 5 bases, J lost 3 bases, and 8 bases lay in between. Per the germline V gene, CDR1 is SGHNT and CDR2 is YENEEA. CDR3 nucleotide sequence: TGTGCCAGCAGCCACGACAACTACAATGAGCAGTTCTTC. As protein: CASSHDNYNEQFF.

The J gene is TRBJ2-5, the V gene TRBV4-2, with D possibly TRBD2 on 6 matching bases. The CDR3 sequence is 16 residues long. The germline V gene has CDR1 LGHNA and CDR2 YNFKEQ. Trimming shortened V by 1 base and J by 5 bases, and 17 bases separated the two germline ends. This chain's CDR3 is CASSQGQTSREETQYF. The CDR3 nucleotides read TGTGCCAGCAGCCAAGGTCAGACTAGTAGGGAGGAGACCCAGTACTTC.

The chain has TRBV11-2 and TRBJ2-4; no clear D gene. V dropped 7 bases and J dropped 4 bases, with 11 bases sitting between them. Germline-derived CDR1 and CDR2 are SGHAT and FQNNGV. This CDR3 region has 13 residues. The CDR3 coding sequence is TGTGCCAGCACCCCCGGAAGTAAAAACATTCAGTACTTC. This translates into CASTPGSKNIQYF. The complete variable domain, with remaining parts taken from reference TRBV11-2 and TRBJ2-4, reads EAGVAQSPRYKIIEKRQSVAFWCNPISGHATLYWYQQILGQGPKLLIQFQNNGVVDDSQLPKDRFSAERLKGVDSTLKIQPAKLEDSAVYLCASTPGSKNIQYFGAGTRLSVL.

The chain joins TRBV7-2 to TRBJ1-1, with D unclear. V was shortened by 5 bases and J by 6 bases, with 10 bases between the two germline ends. Germline V gene sequence: CDR1 SGHTA, CDR2 FQGNSA. The CDR3 runs to 12 residues. The CDR3 DNA is TGTGCCAGCAGCCTGGACTACGCTGAAGCTTTCTTT. It specifies CASSLDYAEAFF.

The chain combines TRBV19 with TRBJ2-1, with D perhaps matching TRBD1 (7 bases). The V end lost 3 bases, the J end lost 4 bases, and 13 bases lay between the germline ends. This CDR3 contains 15 residues. Germline lookup yields CDR1 LNHDA and CDR2 SQIVND (reference sequence). CDR3 residues: CASSIGAGGYNEQFF. DNA for the CDR3: TGTGCCAGTAGTATTGGGGCAGGGGGGTACAATGAGCAGTTCTTC.

The CDR3 bases are TGTGCCAGCAGCTTAGTCCGCTCCTACGAGCAGTACTTC. It is translated as CASSLVRSYEQYF. The chain is built from TRBV5-6 and TRBJ2-7; no definite D call. V dropped 2 bases and J dropped 0 bases, with 6 bases sitting between them. The V gene's germline CDR1 is SGHDT and CDR2 YYEEEE. The CDR3 has 13 amino acids.

V gene TRBV6-6 combines with J gene TRBJ2-7; D is ambiguous. With 2 bases removed from V and 7 bases from J, the gap between germline ends came to 18 bases. The CDR3 sequence is 15 residues long. CDR1 and CDR2 from the germline V gene are MNHNY and SVGAGI (reference sequence). CDR3: CASSYTPRRPAEQYF. In DNA form, the CDR3 reads TGTGCCAGCAGTTACACCCCGCGGCGGCCGGCTGAGCAGTACTTC.

This clone turned up a few times. This sequence joins TRBV7-2 and TRBJ1-2; D not resolved. CDR3 length: 13 residues. Germline assignment: CDR1 SGHTA and CDR2 FQGNSA. V lost 3 bases, J lost 2 bases, and 7 bases lay in between. The CDR3 loop reads CASSFGHNYGYTF. The CDR3 region has the DNA TGTGCCAGCAGCTTCGGCCACAACTATGGCTACACCTTC.

V is TRBV5-4 and J is TRBJ2-3, with 9 bases fitting TRBD1. The V and J ends lost 1 base and 3 bases, in that order; junction bases with no gene match: 6. The CDR3 is 16 residues long. CDR1 and CDR2 (germline): SGHNT, YYREEE (reference sequence). CDR3 sequence reads: CASSLPGTGSTDTQYF. Here the CDR3 DNA reads TGTGCCAGCAGCTTGCCCGGGACAGGGAGTACAGATACGCAGTATTTT.